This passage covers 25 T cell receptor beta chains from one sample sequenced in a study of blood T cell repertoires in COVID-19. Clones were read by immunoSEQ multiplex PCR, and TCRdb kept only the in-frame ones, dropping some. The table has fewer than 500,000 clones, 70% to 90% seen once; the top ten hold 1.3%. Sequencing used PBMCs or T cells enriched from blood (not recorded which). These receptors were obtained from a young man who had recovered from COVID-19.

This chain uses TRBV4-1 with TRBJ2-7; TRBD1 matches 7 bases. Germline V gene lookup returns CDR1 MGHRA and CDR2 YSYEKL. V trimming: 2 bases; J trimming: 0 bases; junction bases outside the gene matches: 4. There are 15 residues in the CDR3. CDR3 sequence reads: CASSQLTGSSYEQYF. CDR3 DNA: TGCGCCAGCAGCCAATTGACAGGGAGCTCCTACGAGCAGTACTTC.

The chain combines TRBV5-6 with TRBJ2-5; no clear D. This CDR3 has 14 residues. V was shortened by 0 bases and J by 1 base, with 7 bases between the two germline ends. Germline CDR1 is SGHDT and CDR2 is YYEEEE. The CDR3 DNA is TGTGCCAGCAGCTTGGCCCCAGGCCAAGAGACCCAGTACTTC. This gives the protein CASSLAPGQETQYF.

The chain's CDR3 is CASKDQGNVLTF. In nucleotides, the CDR3 is TGTGCCAGTAAAGACCAGGGAAACGTCCTGACTTTC. The chain couples TRBV19 to TRBJ2-6; possibly TRBD1 for D (5 bases). V gave up 7 bases and J gave up 10 bases, with 11 bases separating them. CDR1 is LNHDA, CDR2 SQIVND, per germline (reference sequence). CDR3 length: 12 residues.

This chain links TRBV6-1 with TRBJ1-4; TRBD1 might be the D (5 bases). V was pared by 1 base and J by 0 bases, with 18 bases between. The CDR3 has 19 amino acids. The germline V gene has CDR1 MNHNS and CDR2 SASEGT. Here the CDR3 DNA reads TGTGCCAGCAGTGAAGGAATTTGGACACGTTCGGCAACTAATGAAAAACTGTTTTTT. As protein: CASSEGIWTRSATNEKLFF.

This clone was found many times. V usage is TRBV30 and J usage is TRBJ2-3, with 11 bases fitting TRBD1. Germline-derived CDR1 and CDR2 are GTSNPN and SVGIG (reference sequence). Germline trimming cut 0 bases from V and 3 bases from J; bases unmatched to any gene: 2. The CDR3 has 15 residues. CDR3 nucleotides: TGTGCCTGGAGTGTGGGGACAGGGGGAACAGATACGCAGTATTTT. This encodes CAWSVGTGGTDTQYF.

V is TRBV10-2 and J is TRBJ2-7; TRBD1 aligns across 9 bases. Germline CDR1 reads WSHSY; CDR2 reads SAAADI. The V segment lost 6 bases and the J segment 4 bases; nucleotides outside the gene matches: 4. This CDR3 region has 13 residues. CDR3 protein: CASSAGTGYEQYF. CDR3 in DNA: TGCGCCAGCAGCGCCGGGACAGGGTACGAGCAGTACTTC.

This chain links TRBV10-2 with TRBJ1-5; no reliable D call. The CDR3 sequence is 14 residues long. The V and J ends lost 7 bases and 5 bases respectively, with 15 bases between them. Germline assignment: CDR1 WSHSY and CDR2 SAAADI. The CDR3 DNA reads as TGCGCCAGCAAGGTTACGTCGGGAGATCAGCCCCAGCATTTT. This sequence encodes CASKVTSGDQPQHF.

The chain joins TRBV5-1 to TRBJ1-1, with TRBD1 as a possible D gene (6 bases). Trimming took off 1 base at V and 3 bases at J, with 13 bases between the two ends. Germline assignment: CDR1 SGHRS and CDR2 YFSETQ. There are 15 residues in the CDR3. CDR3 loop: CASSLLARGDTEAFF. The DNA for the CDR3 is TGCGCCAGCAGCTTGTTAGCCAGGGGTGACACTGAAGCTTTCTTT.

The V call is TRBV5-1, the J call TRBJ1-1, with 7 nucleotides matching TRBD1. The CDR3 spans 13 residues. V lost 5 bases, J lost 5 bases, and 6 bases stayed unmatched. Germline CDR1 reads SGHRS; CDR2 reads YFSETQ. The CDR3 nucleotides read TGCGCCAGCAGTTACTCACAGGGGACTGAAGCTTTCTTT. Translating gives CASSYSQGTEAFF.

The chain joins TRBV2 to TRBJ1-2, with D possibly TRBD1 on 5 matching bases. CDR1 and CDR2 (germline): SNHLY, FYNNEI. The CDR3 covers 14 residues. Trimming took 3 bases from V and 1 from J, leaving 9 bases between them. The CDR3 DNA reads TGTGCCAGCAGTGATTTGGGGCATAACTATGGCTACACCTTC. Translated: CASSDLGHNYGYTF.

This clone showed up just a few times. The CDR3 coding sequence is TGTGCCAGCAGCACCCAGACAGGGTTGAACACTGAAGCTTTCTTT. Its translation: CASSTQTGLNTEAFF. V gene TRBV6-5 combines with J gene TRBJ1-1; 7 bases agree with TRBD1. Trimming removed 6 bases from V and 0 bases from J; junction bases left unmatched: 7. This CDR3 region has 15 residues. CDR1 is MNHEY, CDR2 SVGAGI, per germline.

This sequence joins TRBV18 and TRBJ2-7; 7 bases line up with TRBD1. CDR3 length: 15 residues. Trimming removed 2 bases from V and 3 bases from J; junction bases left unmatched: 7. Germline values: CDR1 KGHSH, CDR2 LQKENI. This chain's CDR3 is CASSPGTVSSYEQYF. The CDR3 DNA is TGTGCCAGCTCACCAGGGACAGTTTCAAGCTACGAGCAGTACTTC.

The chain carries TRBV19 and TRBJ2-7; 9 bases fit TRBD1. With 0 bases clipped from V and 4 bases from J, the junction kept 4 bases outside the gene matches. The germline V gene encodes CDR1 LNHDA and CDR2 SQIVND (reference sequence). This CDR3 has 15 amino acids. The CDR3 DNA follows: TGTGCCAGTAGTATAGAGCGGGACAGGGCTTACGAGCAGTACTTC. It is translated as CASSIERDRAYEQYF.

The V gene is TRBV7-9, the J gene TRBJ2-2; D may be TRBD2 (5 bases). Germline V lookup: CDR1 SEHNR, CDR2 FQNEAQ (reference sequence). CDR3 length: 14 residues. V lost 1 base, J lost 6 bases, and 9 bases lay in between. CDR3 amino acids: CASSLDPDSGELFF. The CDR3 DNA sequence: TGTGCCAGCAGCTTAGACCCGGACTCCGGGGAGCTGTTTTTT.

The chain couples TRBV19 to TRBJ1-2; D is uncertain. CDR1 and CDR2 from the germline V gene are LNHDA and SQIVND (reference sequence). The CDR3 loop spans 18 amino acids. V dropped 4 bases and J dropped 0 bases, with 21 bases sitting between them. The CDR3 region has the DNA TGTGCCAGTAGTAATTTGTTGGTGAGAGAGCCTACTAACTATGGCTACACCTTC. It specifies CASSNLLVREPTNYGYTF.

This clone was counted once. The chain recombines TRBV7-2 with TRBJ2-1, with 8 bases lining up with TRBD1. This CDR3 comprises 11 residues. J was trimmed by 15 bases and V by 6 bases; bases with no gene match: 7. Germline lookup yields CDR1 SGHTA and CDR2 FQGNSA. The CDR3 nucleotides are TGTGCCAGCAGTTCTCGACAGGGGCTGTTCTTC. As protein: CASSSRQGLFF.

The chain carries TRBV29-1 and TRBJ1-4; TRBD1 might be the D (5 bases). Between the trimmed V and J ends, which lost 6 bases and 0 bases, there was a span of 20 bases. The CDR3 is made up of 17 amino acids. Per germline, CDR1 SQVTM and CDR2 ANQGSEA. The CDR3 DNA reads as TGCAGCGTCCGGATCCAGGGCTTCGGCACAACTAATGAAAAACTGTTTTTT. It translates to CSVRIQGFGTTNEKLFF.

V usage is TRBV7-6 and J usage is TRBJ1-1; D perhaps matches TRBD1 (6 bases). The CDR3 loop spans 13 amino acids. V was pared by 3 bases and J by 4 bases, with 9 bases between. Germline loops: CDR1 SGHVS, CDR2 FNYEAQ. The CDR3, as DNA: TGTGCCAGCAGCTTCCAGGGGATCACTGAAGCTTTCTTT. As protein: CASSFQGITEAFF.

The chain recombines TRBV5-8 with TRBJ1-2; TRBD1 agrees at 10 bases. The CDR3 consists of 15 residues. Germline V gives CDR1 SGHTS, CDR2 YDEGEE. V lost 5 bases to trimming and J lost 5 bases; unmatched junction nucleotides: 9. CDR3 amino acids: CASSLDRGVRYGYTF. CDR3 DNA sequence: TGTGCCAGCAGTCTGGACAGGGGGGTTCGATATGGCTACACCTTC.

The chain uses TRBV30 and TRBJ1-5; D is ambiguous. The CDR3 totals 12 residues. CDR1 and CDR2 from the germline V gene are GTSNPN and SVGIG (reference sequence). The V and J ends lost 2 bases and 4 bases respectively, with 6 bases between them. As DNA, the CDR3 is TGTGCCTGGAGTTTCAGAAATCAGCCCCAGCATTTT. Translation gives CAWSFRNQPQHF.

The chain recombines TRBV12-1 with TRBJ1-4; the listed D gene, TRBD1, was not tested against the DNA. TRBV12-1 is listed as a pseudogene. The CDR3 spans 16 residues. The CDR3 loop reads CASSTNTGVSVEKLFF. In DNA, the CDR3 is TGTGCCAGCAGCACCAACACAGGGGTTTCGGTAGAAAAACTGTTTTTT.

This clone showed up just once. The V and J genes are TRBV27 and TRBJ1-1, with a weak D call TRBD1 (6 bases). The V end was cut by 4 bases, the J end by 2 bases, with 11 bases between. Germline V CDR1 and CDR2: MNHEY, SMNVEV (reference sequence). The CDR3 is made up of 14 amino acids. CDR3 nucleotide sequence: TGTGCCAGCAGTTCTCCGGACAGCAACACTGAAGCTTTCTTT. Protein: CASSSPDSNTEAFF.

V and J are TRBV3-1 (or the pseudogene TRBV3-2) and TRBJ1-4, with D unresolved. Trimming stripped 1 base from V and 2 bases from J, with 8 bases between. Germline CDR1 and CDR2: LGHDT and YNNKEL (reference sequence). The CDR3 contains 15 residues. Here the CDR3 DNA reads TGTGCCAGCAGCCAAGTGTCTGTGACTAATGAAAAACTGTTTTTT. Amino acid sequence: CASSQVSVTNEKLFF.

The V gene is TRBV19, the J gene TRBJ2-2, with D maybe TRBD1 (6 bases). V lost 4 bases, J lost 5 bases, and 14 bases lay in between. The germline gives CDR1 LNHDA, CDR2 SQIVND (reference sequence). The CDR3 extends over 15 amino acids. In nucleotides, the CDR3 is TGTGCCAGTAGTACTAGGGGGTTTTTTACCGGGGAGCTGTTTTTT. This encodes CASSTRGFFTGELFF.

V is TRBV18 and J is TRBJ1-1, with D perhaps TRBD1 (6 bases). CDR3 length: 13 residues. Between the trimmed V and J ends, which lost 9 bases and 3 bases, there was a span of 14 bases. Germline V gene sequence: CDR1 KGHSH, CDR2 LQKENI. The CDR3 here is CASTTGQDTEAFF. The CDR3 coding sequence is TGTGCCAGTACAACAGGGCAGGACACTGAAGCTTTCTTT.